The clone carrying this TCR beta chain was counted many times. Its target is not known. These data come from a study of Graves' ophthalmopathy and Graves' hyperthyroidism. RNA transcripts provided the template for amplifying TCR beta CDR3 regions. RT-PCR with HTBI primers came first, then second-round multiplex PCR. TCRdb passed the multiplex PCR reads through MiXCR, listing each CDR3 protein once. The repertoire holds about 400,000 distinct CDR3 sequences, with about a sixth as singletons. In germline, CDR1 is SNHLY, CDR2 FYNNEI. The length of the CDR3 is 15 residues. V lost 2 bases to trimming and J lost 3 bases, with 13 bases between them. Study-level results: The model predicted ophthalmopathy progression with 60% to 71% sensitivity and around 72% specificity.

The TCR originated in a woman between 18 and 29 years old with Graves' ophthalmopathy. The genes are TRBV2 and TRBJ2-5, with D maybe TRBD2 (5 bases). Sequencing input: peripheral blood. CDR3: CASSEYRGTKETQYF. The CDR3 coding sequence is TGTGCCAGCAGTGAATACCGGGGAACCAAAGAGACCCAGTACTTC. The full variable domain, its missing parts supplied by reference TRBV2 and TRBJ2-5, is EPEVTQTPSHQVTQMGQEVILRCVPISNHLYFYWYRQILGQKVEFLVSFYNNEISEKSEIFDDQFSVERPDGSNFTLKIRSTKLEDSAMYFCASSEYRGTKETQYFGPGTRLLVL.